This TCR beta chain appears in the sequencing data of a study of cytomegalovirus exposure and HLA in healthy donors. Study overall: Genotyping of roughly 400 donors showed that 80% to 90% belonged to the Caucasian-associated ancestry cluster.

This CDR3 has 14 residues. V was pared by 4 bases and J by 3 bases, with 6 bases of the junction left unmatched. Germline CDR1 SGDLS, CDR2 YYNGEE. Notes on the study in general: An assumption of roughly uniform sequencing depth across donors underlay the presence/absence analyses. A missense variant in DCLRE1C was later tied to TCR beta V- and J-gene trimming. With DRB1 most and HLA-C fewest, TCR association rates differed between HLA loci in a later analysis.

Of note for this clone: Antigen: not known.

PCR involved 60 Vbeta and 13 Jbeta primers. Clones were sequenced by immunoSEQ multiplex PCR, and TCRdb holds only the in-frame ones, with some missing. The sample records 100,000 to 150,000 clones, 83% being singletons. Sequencing input: PBMCs. The source is a middle-aged woman in good health and CMV-seropositive. The chain carries TRBV9 and TRBJ2-5, with 7 positions matching TRBD2. CDR3 region: CASSTGLGEETQYF. CDR3 bases: TGTGCCAGCAGCACCGGACTAGGCGAAGAGACCCAGTACTTC.